This T cell receptor beta chain was observed in a study of blood T cell repertoires in COVID-19. Study-level background: Donors in the United States, Italy and Spain gave samples during acute or convalescent COVID-19. Sources were T cells, B-cell-depleted T cells, or PBMCs; the material itself was cDNA or gDNA.

This CDR3 has 15 residues. Germline CDR1 reads SGHVS; CDR2 reads FQNEAQ. V dropped 5 bases and J dropped 3 bases, with 17 bases sitting between them. In the study's own analysis: Amplification with reference gene primers provided the estimates of nucleated cell counts. TCRdb's copy holds only in-frame clones and misses some; the assay was immunoSEQ multiplex PCR. D and trimming were read from the DNA, whereas the V and J calls and clone size are those reported in that table. The sample lists nearly 65,000 clones, around 84% occurring once. The receptor's source is a human donor in a cohort sampled during active COVID-19. Sequenced input: peripheral blood. V is TRBV7-8 and J is TRBJ2-7, with D maybe TRBD2 (5 bases). The CDR3 nucleotides read TGTGCCAGCAGCCCCCTCGGTCTTAGCGTCTACGAGCAGTACTTC. Protein product: CASSPLGLSVYEQYF.